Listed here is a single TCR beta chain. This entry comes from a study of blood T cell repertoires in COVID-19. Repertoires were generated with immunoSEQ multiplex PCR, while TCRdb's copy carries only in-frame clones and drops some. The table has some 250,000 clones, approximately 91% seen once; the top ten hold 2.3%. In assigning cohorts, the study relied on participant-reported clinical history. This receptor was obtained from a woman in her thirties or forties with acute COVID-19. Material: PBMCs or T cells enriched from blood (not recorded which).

As DNA, the CDR3 is TGTGCCAGCAGCTTCCGGACAGGGGACACTGAAGCTTTCTTT. It codes for CASSFRTGDTEAFF. J is TRBJ1-1 and V is TRBV2, with TRBD1 matching 9 bases. The CDR3 extends over 14 amino acids. CDR1 and CDR2 from the germline V gene are SNHLY and FYNNEI. The trim removed 6 bases at V and 3 bases at J, leaving 5 bases unmatched.